This TCR beta chain stems from a study of shared clonotypes between healthy human individuals. In germline, CDR1 is MGHDK, CDR2 SYGVNS. V was shortened by 2 bases and J by 0 bases, with 8 bases between the two germline ends. The CDR3 extends over 15 amino acids. Deep was the level used in running the assay. Clones were sequenced by immunoSEQ multiplex PCR, and TCRdb holds only the in-frame ones, with some missing. Among hundreds of thousands of clones listed, 90% to 96% were seen once. Source material: naive CD4+ T cells sorted from blood. The subset denotes: CD45RA+ positively selected. This chain joins TRBV25-1 and TRBJ2-1; D not resolved. The clonotype was recovered from a woman aged 25 to 45 in good health. CDR3 DNA sequence: TGTGCCAGCAGTGAACAGGTGGGCTCCTACAATGAGCAGTTCTTC. The encoded protein is CASSEQVGSYNEQFF.